The present TCR beta chain was sequenced within a study of tumor and adjacent non-tumor tissue in lung cancer (dated by TCRdb to the late 2010s). A note on the overall study: By cancer type, the cohort comprised approximately 12 adenocarcinoma patients, 2 squamous cell carcinoma patients and 1 small cell lung cancer patient. The roughly 15 patients were aged roughly 31 to 85 years, included some 10 men and 5 women, and had TNM stage I to III disease. In total, sequencing yielded over 95 million productive TCRbeta reads, which works out to an average of about 4.2 million reads per sample. The study compared bulk TCRbeta repertoires between lung tumor tissue and matched distant non-tumor lung tissue from fewer than 19 lung cancer patients. Fewer than 35 paired specimens, one tumor and one normal lung sample per patient, were profiled by TCRbeta CDR3 sequencing. The full study reports these points: Peripheral blood was not sequenced, so blood TCRbeta repertoires in these lung cancer patients were not examined. Significantly higher TCR diversity was found in younger patients, and higher tumor TCR diversity was associated with shorter overall and disease-free survival. Only about 15 patients were included in the cohort, and the need for larger samples and more detailed clinical data was noted by the authors. Neither the sequencing platform nor unique molecular identifiers are mentioned in the methods. TCR diversity (inverse Simpson) was significantly higher in tumor than in normal lung tissue (roughly 430 vs 170, P = 0.0075, Mann-Whitney U test). In normal lung, the top 100 clones accounted for a significantly larger cumulative share of the repertoire than in tumor tissue.

The protocol used for the library was multiplex PCR. These reads were obtained on an Illumina HiSeq 2500. Following protocols modified from ARM-PCR, the researchers constructed TCRbeta libraries through three rounds of nested PCR with primers (Table S4). PCR products of 200-500 bp were gel-excised and purified with the QIAquick gel extraction kit before sequencing. The study's processing was this. Reads were cleaned with Trimmomatic, merged with FLASH into complete CDR3 sequences, and assigned to V(D)J germline segments with MiTCR. Clonal diversity was calculated as the inverse Simpson's index using VDJtools. In-frame sequences without a premature stop codon were defined as productive reads. TCRdb reprocessing: public reads trimmed at Q25 with fastp, clones called with MiXCR, in-frame beta chains kept. Each entry is one CDR3 protein sequence, shown with its most common DNA and genes. The V and J calls were not made by the authors but by TCRdb's processing. The sample data list about 80,000 distinct CDR3 sequences, and approximately 80% of these were observed just once. About 51% of the sample is in the top ten clones.

This clonotype was counted once. Its recognized antigen is unknown. The conserved phenylalanine or tryptophan is not found at the CDR3 terminus, so this likely reflects a read error. RNA was isolated from bulk, unsorted tissue, and RNA quality was assessed with a NanoDrop ND-1000 and an Agilent 2100. Normal lung samples were distant non-tumor tissue taken more than 3 cm from the tumor edge. All donors had newly diagnosed lung cancer, had not received prior chemotherapy, and were admitted for thoracic surgery in China between August and November 2014. Patients with previous radiotherapy or chemotherapy, or with another concurrent cancer, were excluded from the study. Surgical tissue pieces of roughly 1-2.2 cm3 were preserved in RNAlater solution and stored at -80 °C until use. Taken from the germline V gene (reference sequence), the CDR1 and CDR2 loops are WNHNN and SYGVQD. The CDR3 is 14 amino acids in total, end residues counted. The retained sequence is limited to the CDR3, 42 bases, with the frame set at the first base.

The chain couples TRBV10-1 to TRBJ2-2; the D region possibly corresponds to TRBD1 (5 bases align). This sequence was found in a man in his 60s with non-small cell lung cancer. Sequencing was performed on distant non-tumor lung tissue. The base sequence is TGCACCAGCAGTAGACAGTCGAACACCGGGGAGCTGTTTCTA. The resulting protein is CTSSRQSNTGELFL.